What follows are 5 T cell receptor beta chains derived from one specimen sequenced in a study of blood T cell repertoires in COVID-19. TCRdb's copy holds only in-frame clones and misses some; the assay was immunoSEQ multiplex PCR. The sample has some 310,000 clones, 85% to 90% seen once. The sequenced sample was peripheral blood. These receptors all stem from a young woman with COVID-19, enrolled during active disease.

J is TRBJ2-7 and V is TRBV19, with 11 bases identical to TRBD1. Trimming at V came to 5 bases and at J to 7 bases, leaving 13 bases not matched to a gene. The length of the CDR3 is 16 residues. In germline, CDR1 is LNHDA, CDR2 SQIVND (reference sequence). This CDR3 reads CASSGVRTGGAGEQYF. The CDR3 coding sequence is TGTGCCAGTAGTGGAGTAAGGACAGGGGGCGCGGGGGAGCAGTACTTC. The whole variable domain, remainder taken from reference TRBV19 and TRBJ2-7, is DGGITQSPKYLFRKEGQNVTLSCEQNLNHDAMYWYRQDPGQGLRLIYYSQIVNDFQKGDIAEGYSVSREKKESFPLTVTSAQKNPTAFYLCASSGVRTGGAGEQYFGPGTRLTVT.

The chain links TRBV12-5 to TRBJ2-7; possibly TRBD1 for D (6 bases). This CDR3 spans 16 amino acids. Per the germline V gene, CDR1 is LGHNT and CDR2 is FRNRAP. Trimming pared 0 bases from V and 1 base from J, leaving 13 bases between. CDR3 protein: CASGLVLGQGSYEQYF. In nucleotides, the CDR3 is TGTGCTAGTGGTTTGGTACTCGGGCAGGGGTCCTACGAGCAGTACTTC. Looking up the rest from reference TRBV12-5 and TRBJ2-7 gives the full variable domain: DARVTQTPRHKVTEMGQEVTMRCQPILGHNTVFWYRQTMMQGLELLAYFRNRAPLDDSGMPKDRFSAEMPDATLATLKIQPSEPRDSAVYFCASGLVLGQGSYEQYFGPGTRLTVT.

The genes are TRBV11-2 and TRBJ1-5; TRBD1 agrees at 11 bases. CDR1 is SGHAT and CDR2 is FQNNGV in the germline V gene. With V trimmed by 5 bases and J by 7 bases, 4 bases remained unmatched. The CDR3 has 14 residues. The CDR3 region has the DNA TGTGCCAGCAGCGTAGGGACAGGGGGGCAGCCCCAGCATTTT. This codes for CASSVGTGGQPQHF.

The rearrangement joins TRBV6-5 to TRBJ1-2, with TRBD1 matching 7 bases. Germline V lookup: CDR1 MNHEY, CDR2 SVGAGI. The V and J ends lost 2 bases and 4 bases, in that order; junction bases with no gene match: 4. CDR3 size: 14 residues. CDR3 in amino acids: CASSYDRDGYGYTF. CDR3 nucleotide sequence: TGTGCCAGCAGTTACGACAGGGATGGCTATGGCTACACCTTC.

The CDR3 region has the DNA TGTGCCAGCAGTTTAGGCCAGGGTGCCGGGGAGCTGTTTTTT. Amino acid sequence: CASSLGQGAGELFF. The chain employs TRBV28 and TRBJ2-2; tentative D call: TRBD1 (5 bases). CDR3 length: 14 amino acids. V lost 2 bases and J lost 6, with 10 bases in between. Germline V lookup: CDR1 MDHEN, CDR2 SYDVKM. The full variable domain, its missing parts supplied by reference TRBV28 and TRBJ2-2, is DVKVTQSSRYLVKRTGEKVFLECVQDMDHENMFWYRQDPGLGLRLIYFSYDVKMKEKGDIPEGYSVSREKKERFSLILESASTNQTSMYLCASSLGQGAGELFFGEGSRLTVL.